This T cell receptor beta chain came from a study of response to subunit inactivated influenza vaccine. Comments on this clonotype: Antigen: not known.

Germline V CDR1 and CDR2: GTSNPN, SVGIG (reference sequence). The V and J ends lost 2 bases and 5 bases respectively, with 8 bases between them. This CDR3 is built from 12 residues. Study-level results: That few new T cells are recruited by each seasonal influenza vaccination was the authors' suggestion.

TCRdb re-derived calls from the RT-PCR reads in MiXCR, one entry per CDR3 protein. The repertoire has about 480,000 distinct CDR3 sequences, less than 30% of them found once; the top ten carry 1.9%. Specimen: CD4+ T cells sorted from PBMCs, collected 4 to 6 days after vaccination. This receptor was obtained from a man between 45 and 60 years old who received an inactivated influenza vaccine. This chain connects TRBV30 to TRBJ2-3; possible D gene TRBD2, 5 bases. The CDR3 nucleotides read TGTGCCTGGAGTCTACGGGGAGATACGCAGTATTTT. Translation gives CAWSLRGDTQYF. Variable domain in full (rest from reference TRBV30 and TRBJ2-3): SQTIHQWPATLVQPVGSPLSLECTVEGTSNPNLYWYRQAAGRGLQLLFYSVGIGQISSEVPQNLSASRPQDRQFILSSKKLLLSDSGFYLCAWSLRGDTQYFGPGTRLTVL.